The 29 T cell receptor beta chains listed next were all sequenced from one sample in a study of neoadjuvant nivolumab and ipilimumab in lung cancer (dated by TCRdb to about 2020). The library came from the immunoSEQ multiplex PCR assay. The immuneACCESS repertoire file appears here via TCRdb, limited to in-frame rearrangements. These files lack a portion of the clones; in checked studies, under half of the deficit traces to unresolved V genes, and the cause of the others is not known. The sample data list roughly 20,000 clones, and roughly 85% of these were observed just once. The top ten hold approximately 22% of the sample. This sample's time point label indicates: pretherapy, before neoadjuvant immune checkpoint inhibitors. The starting material was peripheral blood, obtained before neoadjuvant nivolumab, alone or with ipilimumab. Receptor source: an adult with non-small cell lung cancer.

The chain recombines TRBV5-4 with TRBJ2-5; 9 bases line up with TRBD1. Looked up from germline, CDR1 is SGHNT and CDR2 is YYREEE (reference sequence). The CDR3 is 13 residues long. V lost 5 bases and J lost 4; bases outside the gene matches: 3. This chain's CDR3 is CASRGQGRETQYF. CDR3 DNA sequence: TGTGCCAGCAGGGGACAGGGAAGAGAGACCCAGTACTTC.

This clone was recorded only once. The chain employs TRBV5-4 and TRBJ1-1, with D possibly matching TRBD1 (6 bases). CDR3 length: 15 residues. CDR1 and CDR2 from the germline V gene are SGHNT and YYREEE (reference sequence). V was pared by 7 bases and J by 5 bases, with 21 bases between. The CDR3 region has the DNA TGTGCCAGCTCTCCTCCCCGGGGGCGGGAAACTGAAGCTTTCTTT. Translation gives CASSPPRGRETEAFF.

This clone has only a few counts. CDR3 in DNA: TGTGCCAGCAGGCTACGAGAGACCCAGTACTTC. Translation: CASRLRETQYF. The rearrangement uses TRBV28 and TRBJ2-5; D call uncertain. This CDR3 has 11 amino acids. The germline V and J ends were trimmed by 6 bases and 4 bases, with 6 bases remaining between them. Germline V CDR1 and CDR2: MDHEN, SYDVKM.

V gene TRBV5-1 combines with J gene TRBJ1-1; a weak D match, TRBD1 (5 bases). Per germline, CDR1 SGHRS and CDR2 YFSETQ. V was pared by 0 bases and J by 7 bases, with 10 bases between. There are 13 residues in the CDR3. This chain's CDR3 is CASSLGDDFEAFF. CDR3 DNA sequence: TGCGCCAGCAGCTTGGGGGACGACTTTGAAGCTTTCTTT.

J is TRBJ2-1 and V is TRBV4-2; no firm D call. CDR1 and CDR2 (germline): LGHNA, YNFKEQ. CDR3 length equals 15 residues. Trimming took 2 bases from V and 4 from J, leaving 12 bases between them. The CDR3 sequence is CASSQNPLEYNEQFF. The CDR3 coding sequence is TGTGCCAGCAGCCAAAATCCCCTCGAGTACAATGAGCAGTTCTTC.

The J gene is TRBJ2-5, the V gene TRBV29-1, with TRBD1 identical over 7 bases. V shed 5 bases and J 1 base; nucleotides not matched to a gene: 13. Germline values: CDR1 SQVTM, CDR2 ANQGSEA. The CDR3 runs to 16 residues. The CDR3 region has the DNA TGCAGCGTTCAGAAGAGGTTAGGGACAGTCCAAGAGACCCAGTACTTC. Its translation: CSVQKRLGTVQETQYF.

V usage is TRBV4-3 and J usage is TRBJ2-1; 12 bases agree with TRBD2. CDR3 length: 15 amino acids. The germline CDR1 and CDR2 sequences are LGHNA and YSLEER. V shed 3 bases, J shed 8 bases, and the junction held 5 bases outside the gene matches. This CDR3 reads CASSQTSGSPDEQFF. The CDR3 DNA reads as TGCGCCAGCAGCCAGACTAGCGGGAGTCCCGATGAGCAGTTCTTC.

The chain uses TRBV19 and TRBJ1-1; 8 bases are shared with TRBD1. V lost 9 bases, J lost 4 bases, and 7 bases stayed unmatched. The CDR3 length is 13 residues. Germline-derived CDR1 and CDR2 are LNHDA and SQIVND (reference sequence). The CDR3 DNA reads TGTGCCAGCGGACAGGGTCGGAGCACTGAAGCTTTCTTT. Protein: CASGQGRSTEAFF. The full variable domain, its missing parts supplied by reference TRBV19 and TRBJ1-1, is DGGITQSPKYLFRKEGQNVTLSCEQNLNHDAMYWYRQDPGQGLRLIYYSQIVNDFQKGDIAEGYSVSREKKESFPLTVTSAQKNPTAFYLCASGQGRSTEAFFGQGTRLTVV.

The CDR3 spells CASSIQGVEQYF. CDR3 DNA: TGCGCCAGCAGCATACAGGGAGTCGAGCAGTACTTC. This rearrangement joins TRBV5-1 to TRBJ2-7; weak D call: TRBD1 (6 bases). Germline V gene data show CDR1 as SGHRS and CDR2 as YFSETQ. V dropped 4 bases and J dropped 6 bases, with 11 bases sitting between them. The CDR3 loop spans 12 amino acids.

The genes are TRBV11-3 and TRBJ2-6; D is ambiguous. Germline assignment: CDR1 SGHNT and CDR2 YENEEA. There are 14 residues in the CDR3. The V end lost 3 bases, the J end lost 2 bases, and 5 bases lay between the germline ends. In DNA, the CDR3 is TGTGCCAGCAGCTTCAGGACTGGGGCCAACGTCCTGACTTTC. Translation gives CASSFRTGANVLTF.

The CDR3, as DNA: TGTGCCAGCAGCACCCCAGGGGGTTGGGGCTACACCTTC. Its translation: CASSTPGGWGYTF. This rearrangement joins TRBV5-4 to TRBJ1-2; 7 positions agree with TRBD1. Germline-derived CDR1 and CDR2 are SGHNT and YYREEE (reference sequence). V dropped 4 bases and J dropped 8; count of bases not matched to a gene: 8. This CDR3 has 13 residues. Full variable domain (outside the CDR3, taken from reference TRBV5-4 and TRBJ1-2): ETGVTQSPTHLIKTRGQQVTLRCSSQSGHNTVSWYQQALGQGPQFIFQYYREEENGRGNFPPRFSGLQFPNYSSELNVNALELDDSALYLCASSTPGGWGYTFGSGTRLTVV.

The V and J genes are TRBV7-9 and TRBJ1-1, with a weak D call TRBD1 (6 bases). This CDR3 has 13 amino acids. V was shortened by 1 base and J by 5 bases, with 8 bases between the two germline ends. Per germline, CDR1 SEHNR and CDR2 FQNEAQ (reference sequence). This CDR3 reads CASSLEGGTEAFF. CDR3 DNA sequence: TGTGCCAGCAGCTTAGAGGGGGGGACTGAAGCTTTCTTT.

This clone occurred a few times. The chain uses TRBV18 and TRBJ1-4, with D perhaps TRBD1 (5 bases). The CDR3 has 14 amino acids. The V end was cut by 0 bases, the J end by 7 bases, with 9 bases between. Germline-derived CDR1 and CDR2 are KGHSH and LQKENI. CDR3 loop: CASSPPGDAEKLFF. The CDR3 DNA reads TGTGCCAGCTCACCACCGGGGGACGCTGAAAAACTGTTTTTT. Full variable domain (rest looked up from reference TRBV18 and TRBJ1-4): NAGVMQNPRHLVRRRGQEARLRCSPMKGHSHVYWYRQLPEEGLKFMVYLQKENIIDESGMPKERFSAEFPKEGPSILRIQQVVRGDSAAYFCASSPPGDAEKLFFGSGTQLSVL.

The rearrangement joins TRBV6-5 to TRBJ2-7; 8 nucleotides align to TRBD1. With V trimmed by 6 bases and J by 6 bases, 13 bases remained unmatched. Germline lookup yields CDR1 MNHEY and CDR2 SVGAGI. This CDR3 has 15 amino acids. The CDR3 bases are TGTGCCAGCAGCTTTCGAGACAGGGGTTCAGCCGAGCAGTACTTC. Its protein is CASSFRDRGSAEQYF.

The chain couples TRBV5-4 to TRBJ2-5, with D perhaps matching TRBD2 (6 bases). The CDR3 has 15 amino acids. Per germline, CDR1 SGHNT and CDR2 YYREEE (reference sequence). V dropped 4 bases and J dropped 2 bases, with 15 bases sitting between them. The CDR3 DNA follows: TGTGCCAGCAGCCTGGAGGGGTTATCGCAAGAGACCCAGTACTTC. Residues: CASSLEGLSQETQYF.

This chain joins TRBV20-1 and TRBJ2-7, with D possibly matching TRBD1 (5 bases). The V end lost 7 bases, the J end lost 0 bases, and 7 bases lay between the germline ends. The CDR3 has 11 amino acids. Germline CDR1 is DFQATT and CDR2 is SNEGSKA (reference sequence). Written as DNA, the CDR3 is TGCAGTGTTGACAGCTCCTACGAGCAGTACTTC. This encodes CSVDSSYEQYF.

This sequence joins TRBV7-6 and TRBJ1-1; the match to TRBD1 covers 8 bases. The germline CDR1 and CDR2 sequences are SGHVS and FNYEAQ. Trimming at V came to 1 base and at J to 4 bases, leaving 5 bases not matched to a gene. This CDR3 spans 15 amino acids. The CDR3 coding sequence is TGTGCCAGCAGCTTAGTTCAGGGGGCGGGCACTGAAGCTTTCTTT. Encoded protein: CASSLVQGAGTEAFF.

The chain carries TRBV9 and TRBJ2-7; 10 positions match TRBD1. The CDR3 consists of 15 residues. Germline V CDR1 and CDR2: SGDLS, YYNGEE. J gave up 0 bases and V 1 base, and 1 base lay outside the gene matches. The CDR3 bases are TGTGCCAGCAGCGTAAGGGACAGGGGCTCCTACGAGCAGTACTTC. Translation: CASSVRDRGSYEQYF.

A remark on this clone: Other DNA sequences within the sample encode an identical CDR3. The V and J genes are TRBV11-3 and TRBJ1-2, with D possibly TRBD1 on 6 matching bases. The V and J ends lost 5 bases and 8 bases respectively, with 18 bases between them. The CDR3 contains 14 residues. Germline loops: CDR1 SGHNT, CDR2 YENEEA. CDR3: CASSAGQSRAGYTF. Here the CDR3 DNA reads TGTGCCAGCAGCGCCGGACAGTCTCGAGCAGGCTACACCTTC.

The chain has TRBV11-2 and TRBJ2-2, with 10 bases identical to TRBD2. This CDR3 region has 16 residues. Losses at the gene ends were 4 bases for V and 3 bases for J; bases not matched to a gene: 5. Germline CDR1 is SGHAT and CDR2 is FQNNGV. CDR3 bases: TGTGCCAGCAGCTCCCTAGCGGGAGTTCACACCGGGGAGCTGTTTTTT. Its protein product is CASSSLAGVHTGELFF.

This clone was seen only once. The rearrangement uses TRBV5-1 and TRBJ2-2; possibly TRBD1 for D (6 bases). The CDR3 length is 15 residues. V lost 0 bases and J 2 bases, leaving 8 bases between the germline ends. CDR1 and CDR2 from the germline V gene are SGHRS and YFSETQ. CDR3 region: CASSLGTANTGELFF. The CDR3 region has the DNA TGCGCCAGCAGCTTGGGGACAGCTAACACCGGGGAGCTGTTTTTT. Full variable domain (rest looked up from reference TRBV5-1 and TRBJ2-2): KAGVTQTPRYLIKTRGQQVTLSCSPISGHRSVSWYQQTPGQGLQFLFEYFSETQRNKGNFPGRFSGRQFSNSRSEMNVSTLELGDSALYLCASSLGTANTGELFFGEGSRLTVL.

The V and J genes are TRBV27 and TRBJ2-2; D is ambiguous. This CDR3 is 15 amino acids long. V was clipped by 0 bases and J by 4 bases, with 9 bases between them. Germline V gene lookup returns CDR1 MNHEY and CDR2 SMNVEV (reference sequence). CDR3 residues: CASSLSILGTGELFF. CDR3 nucleotide sequence: TGTGCCAGCAGTTTATCGATCCTCGGCACCGGGGAGCTGTTTTTT.

The genes are TRBV7-9 and TRBJ2-7; 7 bases align to TRBD1. Germline lookup yields CDR1 SEHNR and CDR2 FQNEAQ (reference sequence). V was clipped by 4 bases and J by 2 bases; unmatched bases: 5. The CDR3 extends over 14 amino acids. CDR3 coding DNA: TGTGCCAGCAGCTATGGGACAGCCACCTACGAGCAGTACTTC. Its translation is CASSYGTATYEQYF.

The chain couples TRBV5-4 to TRBJ1-2; tentatively, D is TRBD1 (5 bases). The V end lost 4 bases, the J end lost 0 bases, and 13 bases lay between the germline ends. Germline V lookup: CDR1 SGHNT, CDR2 YYREEE (reference sequence). This CDR3 has 15 residues. Written as DNA, the CDR3 is TGTGCCAGCAGCGTCGGGACGGCCGCTAACTATGGCTACACCTTC. Translated: CASSVGTAANYGYTF.

This clone was seen more than once but under ten times. The CDR3 region is CASSSRTSGVNNEQFF. In DNA form, the CDR3 reads TGTGCCAGCAGCTCTCGGACTAGCGGAGTCAACAATGAGCAGTTCTTC. The chain has TRBV5-4 and TRBJ2-1; 10 bases fit TRBD2. With V trimmed by 3 bases and J by 5 bases, 8 bases remained unmatched. This CDR3 has 16 amino acids. In germline, CDR1 is SGHNT, CDR2 YYREEE (reference sequence).

The V and J genes are TRBV28 and TRBJ1-1; D gene unclear. The CDR3 is 13 amino acids. V lost 10 bases, J lost 3 bases, and 15 bases lay in between. CDR1 MDHEN and CDR2 SYDVKM come from the germline V gene. This CDR3 is CATYPRMYTEAFF. CDR3 in DNA: TGTGCCACCTACCCCCGTATGTACACTGAAGCTTTCTTT. Looking up the rest from reference TRBV28 and TRBJ1-1 gives the full variable domain: DVKVTQSSRYLVKRTGEKVFLECVQDMDHENMFWYRQDPGLGLRLIYFSYDVKMKEKGDIPEGYSVSREKKERFSLILESASTNQTSMYLCATYPRMYTEAFFGQGTRLTVV.

The chain links TRBV5-1 to TRBJ2-7, with 8 positions matching TRBD1. From germline, CDR1 is SGHRS and CDR2 YFSETQ. Trimming at V came to 1 base and at J to 2 bases, leaving 14 bases not matched to a gene. This CDR3 contains 18 residues. The CDR3 DNA reads as TGCGCCAGCAGCTTGTACCGCCCCTTTCAGGGGGCACCCTACGAGCAGTACTTC. Translating it yields CASSLYRPFQGAPYEQYF.

J is TRBJ2-7 and V is TRBV4-3, with a possible D match to TRBD2 (6 bases). Germline CDR1 LGHNA, CDR2 YSLEER. The V and J ends lost 0 bases and 3 bases respectively, with 12 bases between them. This CDR3 spans 15 amino acids. CDR3 sequence reads: CASSQDNNSGYEQYF. The CDR3 nucleotides read TGCGCCAGCAGCCAAGATAATAATAGCGGCTACGAGCAGTACTTC.

This sequence joins TRBV5-1 and TRBJ1-1; D unclear. Germline values: CDR1 SGHRS, CDR2 YFSETQ. Trimming pared 0 bases from V and 4 bases from J, leaving 16 bases between. The CDR3 runs to 16 residues. In nucleotides, the CDR3 is TGCGCCAGCAGCTTGGAGGTCCTTACGGTGGGCACTGAAGCTTTCTTT. This translates into CASSLEVLTVGTEAFF. The whole variable domain, remainder taken from reference TRBV5-1 and TRBJ1-1, is KAGVTQTPRYLIKTRGQQVTLSCSPISGHRSVSWYQQTPGQGLQFLFEYFSETQRNKGNFPGRFSGRQFSNSRSEMNVSTLELGDSALYLCASSLEVLTVGTEAFFGQGTRLTVV.